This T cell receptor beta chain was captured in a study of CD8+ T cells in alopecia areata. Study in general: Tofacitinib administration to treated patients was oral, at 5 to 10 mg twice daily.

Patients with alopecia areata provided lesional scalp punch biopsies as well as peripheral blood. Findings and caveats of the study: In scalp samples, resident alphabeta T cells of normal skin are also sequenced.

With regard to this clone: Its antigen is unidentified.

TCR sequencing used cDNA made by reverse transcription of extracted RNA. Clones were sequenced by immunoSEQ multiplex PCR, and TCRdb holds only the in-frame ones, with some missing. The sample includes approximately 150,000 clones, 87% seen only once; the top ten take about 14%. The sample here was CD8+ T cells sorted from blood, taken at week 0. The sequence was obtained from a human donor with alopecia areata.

CDR3 sequence reads: CSGGTSGGGNEQFF. DNA of the CDR3: TGCAGCGGTGGGACTAGCGGGGGGGGAAATGAGCAGTTCTTC. J is TRBJ2-1 and V is TRBV29-1; 16 bases align to TRBD2. Germline loops: CDR1 SQVTM, CDR2 ANQGSEA. J lost 7 bases, V lost 7 bases, and 4 bases had no gene match. This CDR3 contains 14 residues.